This T cell receptor beta chain was recorded in a study of blood T cell repertoires in COVID-19 (dated by TCRdb to about 2020). About the investigation overall: Samples from collaborators originated in the United States, Italy and Spain and spanned both the acute and convalescent phases of COVID-19. The prospective study material was composed of cDNA or gDNA derived from T cells, B-cell-depleted T cells, or PBMCs. Subjects who had been exposed to COVID-19, were actively infected with it, or had recovered from it provided the deeply sampled blood TCRbeta repertoires that made up the dataset. The repertoires were released in a freely available public database intended as a resource for research on the immune response to SARS-CoV-2. Samples came from the ongoing ImmuneRACE study (first 160 participants) plus 1,254 subjects from 6 global collaborators. Sample metadata almost always included a de-identified subject ID, COVID-19 status, age in years and sex. Where available, HLA class I and class II types were taken from metadata supplied by the sample provider and were not determined by assay-based typing. Summary of the overall study and its limitations: How much clinical and demographic metadata was included differed by source and by participant, and the metadata was provided uncurated.

Each collaborating institution followed its own protocols to collect whole blood in K2EDTA tubes. Collaborator samples were shipped for TCRbeta analysis as frozen whole blood, isolated PBMCs, or DNA extracted from either sample type. A distance of 8 bases separates the germline ends of V and J, which lose 5 bases and 4 bases respectively. The CDR3 starts with the cysteine, ends with the phenylalanine, and has 12 residues. Of all the DNA, just the CDR3 is kept, 36 bases in frame from base 1. Per the germline V gene (reference sequence), SEHNR is the CDR1 and FQNEAQ is the CDR2. TCRbeta CDR3 regions were amplified from genomic DNA using the immunoSEQ Assay, a bias-controlled multiplex PCR. The study's processing was this. Within the assay, amplification of reference gene primers was used to estimate how many nucleated cells each sample contained. To quantify the absolute abundance of each unique TCRbeta CDR3 rearrangement, sequence reads were collapsed and filtered. For each sample, productive Simpson clonality was calculated by taking the square root of Simpson's diversity index across productive rearrangements. TCRdb retrieved this table from immuneACCESS and kept in-frame rearrangements only. Not all clones are present; in checked studies, unresolved V genes account for under half, and no reason is known for the remainder. D and trimming were read from the DNA, whereas the V and J calls and clone size are those reported in that table. The sample table lists 91,000 or so clones, 80% to 90% of them with a count of one. The ten largest make up 15% of the sample.

In regard to this clone: Which antigen it targets is not known. Within one base of it there is no much larger clone, and no base qualities were kept.

The sequence derives from a human donor in a cohort sampled during active COVID-19. The chain is assembled from TRBV7-9 and TRBJ1-2, with TRBD1 tentatively as D gene (6 bases match). Source material: peripheral blood. The sequenced DNA: TGTGCCAGCAGCATGGACAGCTATGGCTACACCTTC. Its translation is CASSMDSYGYTF.